The source of this TCR beta chain is a study of T cells in Graves' hyperthyroidism and ophthalmopathy (dated by TCRdb to 2018 to 2020). As for the study more broadly: To identify distinguishing TCR V-J signatures, a discovery cohort of 100 patients was used, comprising 40 to 45 with Graves' ophthalmopathy and under 60 with stable Graves' hyperthyroidism. After sampling, hyperthyroidism patients received methimazole starting at 30 mg daily, and ophthalmopathy patients received high-dose intravenous methylprednisolone. The roughly 90 discovery patients were divided at random into training and test sets in a 7:3 ratio. The study also compared thyroid tissue and blood T-cell repertoires from 5 to 7 Graves' hyperthyroidism patients. An independent validation cohort of around 19 hyperthyroidism patients and roughly 16 patients who later progressed to ophthalmopathy tested prospective prediction of ophthalmopathy. According to the paper, TCR Vbeta CDR3 sequencing was carried out on 135 peripheral blood samples, which came from fewer than 50 ophthalmopathy, under 85 hyperthyroidism and approximately 17 progressor patients. Results the study describes overall, beyond this receptor: In cross-validation, a model built on a 13 V-J signature told ophthalmopathy apart from stable hyperthyroidism with 85% to 90% sensitivity and approximately 81% specificity, and in testing the same model reached 80%/75%. Most expanded thyroid clonotypes (frequency above 0.001) were also detected in blood, a finding suggesting that blood repertoires may reflect thyroid immune responses. No statistical method was used to fix the sample size in advance, and group allocation was not hidden from the investigators. In validation, the model predicted progression to ophthalmopathy with just under 71% sensitivity and less than 75% specificity, a median of about six months before onset.

On this clonotype: Its specific antigen is unknown. The junction shows a germline mismatch at one end, possibly a read error.

TCR beta CDR3 regions were amplified from RNA transcripts. The first round of RT-PCR for the TCR CDR3 was performed with the HTBI primer set and the Qiagen OneStep RT-PCR kit. The libraries were constructed in a second round of multiplex PCR and then size-selected and purified. Sequencing of the libraries was done on an Illumina HiSeq2000 using paired-end 100 bp reads. Per the source publication's procedure: SOAPnuke was used to process the raw data, throwing out any read that contained adapters or uncalled bases, had a mean Phred below 15, or lacked an exact constant-primer or identifier match. High-quality paired reads were merged with COPE v1.2.5, and unique nucleotide sequences were defined as clonotypes. MiTCR v1.1 was used to align clonotypes to the IMGT TRBV, TRBD and TRBJ reference segments. Only V-J combinations with frequency above 0.0001, covering roughly 99% of repertoires, were analysed. The TCS score was defined as the ratio of F50 (clonal expansion) to E x V (chaos), calculated using BLOSUM62-based TCRdist between CDR3 peptides within each V-J. Welch's t-statistics and random forest reduced 500 to 650 V-J features to some 14, which were used in a naive Bayes classifier (R e1071). Thyroid-blood repertoire similarity was quantified with the Morisita-Horn index. The public reads were reprocessed in TCRdb via fastp at Q25 and MiXCR, keeping in-frame beta chains. Records with the same CDR3 protein are collapsed into one entry carrying the most frequent genes and DNA. The V and J calls reflect TCRdb's pipeline rather than the authors' work. Within this sample are almost 600,000 distinct CDR3 sequences, with more than 45% of them counted one time only. The top ten clones comprise about 8.3% of the sample.

A patient counted as having stable Graves' hyperthyroidism if no progression to ophthalmopathy occurred over 18 months of follow-up. Hyperthyroidism patients were newly diagnosed, had a disease duration of under 2 months, and were aged 18 to 65 years. The study excluded patients with uncontrolled infections, other autoimmune diseases, pregnancy or lactation. Diagnoses were based on clinical symptoms, serum thyroxine and TRAb, thyroid ultrasound and orbital computed tomography. Total RNA was extracted with Trizol reagent, and quality was checked on an Agilent 2100 Bioanalyzer. The germline V gene encodes CDR1 MNHEY and CDR2 SVGAGI. Including the terminal cysteine and phenylalanine, the CDR3 comprises 14 residues. Just the 42-base CDR3 DNA is kept, in frame starting at base 1.

Sequenced sample: peripheral blood or thyroid tissue (not recorded which). The chain couples TRBV6-5 to TRBJ1-3, with no reliable assignment of the D segment. The source of this sequence is a young woman with Graves' hyperthyroidism. CDR3 sequence: CTSSLGLGGNTIYF. The DNA reads TGTACCAGCAGCCTAGGATTGGGTGGAAACACCATATATTTT.